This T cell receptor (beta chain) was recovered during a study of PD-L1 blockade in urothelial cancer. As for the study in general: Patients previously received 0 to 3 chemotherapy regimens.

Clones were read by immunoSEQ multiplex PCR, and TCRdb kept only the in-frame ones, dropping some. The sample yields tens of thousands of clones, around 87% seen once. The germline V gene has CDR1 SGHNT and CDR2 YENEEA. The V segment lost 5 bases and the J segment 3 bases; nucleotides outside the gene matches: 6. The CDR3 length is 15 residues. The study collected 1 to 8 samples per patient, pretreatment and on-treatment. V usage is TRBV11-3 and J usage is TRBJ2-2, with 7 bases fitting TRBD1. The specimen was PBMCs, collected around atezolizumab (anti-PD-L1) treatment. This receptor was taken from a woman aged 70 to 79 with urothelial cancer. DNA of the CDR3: TGTGCCAGCAGCGCAACAGGGGCGGACACCGGGGAGCTGTTTTTT. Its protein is CASSATGADTGELFF.